This T cell receptor beta chain came from a study of cytomegalovirus exposure and HLA in healthy donors. Remarks on this clone: The target antigen is unknown.

Study-wide results and limits: The classifier, whose performance was assessed in both the original and validation cohorts, reportedly diagnosed cytomegalovirus status with high specificity and sensitivity. In vitro assays verified that three CMV-associated chains recognized CMV antigens specifically. In a later analysis, V- and J-gene trimming of beta chains associated with a DCLRE1C missense variant, replicated independently.

Both 60 Vbeta primers and 13 Jbeta primers went into the PCR. Measured with immunoSEQ multiplex PCR; TCRdb has only the in-frame clones, and not every one. The sample includes roughly 180,000 clones, under 90% of them seen just once. Regarding donors, all were healthy bone marrow donors. The TCR sequence derives from a man aged 18 to 30 in good health and CMV-seronegative. Sequencing was done on a sample of PBMCs.

DNA for the CDR3: TGTGCCAGCAGCGCGGGGGGGATGACTAATGAAAAACTGTTTTTT. Translated: CASSAGGMTNEKLFF. This rearrangement joins TRBV9 to TRBJ1-4, with D possibly TRBD1 on 5 matching bases. The V end was cut by 3 bases, the J end by 2 bases, with 11 bases between. The germline V gene encodes CDR1 SGDLS and CDR2 YYNGEE. This CDR3 comprises 15 residues.